This T cell receptor (beta chain) appears in the sequencing data of a study of blood T cell repertoires in COVID-19. Measured with immunoSEQ multiplex PCR; TCRdb has only the in-frame clones, and not every one. The sample holds about 160,000 clones; around 79% are singletons and the top ten take about 7.8%. V shed 6 bases and J shed 3 bases, with 22 bases lying between them. The CDR3 loop spans 17 amino acids. The germline V gene encodes CDR1 MNHEY and CDR2 SMNVEV (reference sequence). The specimen sequenced was peripheral blood. The chain combines TRBV27 with TRBJ2-3, with D possibly being TRBD2 (5 bases). The clonotype was recovered from a woman aged 60-70 years with COVID-19, enrolled during active disease. The CDR3 DNA reads as TGTGCCAGCAGATTGGCGGCCTTAAGCGGTAGGACAGATACGCAGTATTTT. Protein sequence: CASRLAALSGRTDTQYF.